This T cell receptor (beta chain) was profiled in a study of blood T cell repertoires in COVID-19. The data were produced by immunoSEQ multiplex PCR, yet TCRdb's version contains in-frame clones alone and is incomplete. This sample has tens of thousands of clones, with nearly 90% found just once. The length of the CDR3 is 14 residues. Trimming shortened V by 4 bases and J by 0 bases, and 9 bases separated the two germline ends. CDR1 ENHRY and CDR2 SYGVKD come from the germline V gene. The sequence derives from a woman of 80 years or more with active or convalescent COVID-19. The chain has TRBV10-3 and TRBJ1-1; D not certain. Sequencing input: peripheral blood. CDR3 loop: CAISVGGVNTEAFF. DNA of the CDR3: TGTGCCATCAGTGTGGGAGGCGTGAACACTGAAGCTTTCTTT.